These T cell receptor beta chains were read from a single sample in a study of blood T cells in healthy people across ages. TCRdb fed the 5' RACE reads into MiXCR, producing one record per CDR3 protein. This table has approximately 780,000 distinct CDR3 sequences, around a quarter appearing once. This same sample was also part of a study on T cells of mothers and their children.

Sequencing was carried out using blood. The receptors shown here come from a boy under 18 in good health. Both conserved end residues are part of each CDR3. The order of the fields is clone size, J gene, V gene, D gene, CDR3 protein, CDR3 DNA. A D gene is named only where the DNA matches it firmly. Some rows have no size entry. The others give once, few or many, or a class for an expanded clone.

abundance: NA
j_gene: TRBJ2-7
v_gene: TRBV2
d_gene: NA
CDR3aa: CASSPSLGGYYEQYF
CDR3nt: TGTGCCAGCAGTCCTAGCCTTGGGGGTTACTACGAGCAGTACTTC

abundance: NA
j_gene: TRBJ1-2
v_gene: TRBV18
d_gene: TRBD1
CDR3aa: CASSGGQGFHSLYGYTF
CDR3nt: TGTGCCAGCTCAGGAGGACAGGGGTTCCACTCCCTCTATGGCTACACCTTC

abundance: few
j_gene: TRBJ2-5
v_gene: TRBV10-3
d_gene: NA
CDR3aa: CAISDGVGIQETQYF
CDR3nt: TGTGCCATCAGTGATGGGGTCGGGATACAAGAGACCCAGTACTTC

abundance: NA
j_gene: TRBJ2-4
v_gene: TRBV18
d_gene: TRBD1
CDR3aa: CASSPRTGAEVIQYF
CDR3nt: TGTGCCAGCTCACCAAGGACAGGGGCCGAGGTCATTCAGTACTTC

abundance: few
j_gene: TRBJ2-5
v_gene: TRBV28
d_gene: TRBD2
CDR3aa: CASSPPGGAGETQYF
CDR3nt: TGTGCCAGCAGTCCACCGGGGGGGGCGGGCGAGACCCAGTACTTC

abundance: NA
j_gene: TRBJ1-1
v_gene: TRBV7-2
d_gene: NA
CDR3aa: CASRLVAGSNTEAFF
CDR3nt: TGTGCCAGCAGATTAGTCGCAGGGTCCAACACTGAAGCTTTCTTT

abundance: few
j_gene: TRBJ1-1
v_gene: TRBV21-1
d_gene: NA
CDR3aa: CASSARTGLGDSFF
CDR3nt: TGTGCCAGCAGCGCTAGGACAGGGCTAGGGGATTCTTTCTTT

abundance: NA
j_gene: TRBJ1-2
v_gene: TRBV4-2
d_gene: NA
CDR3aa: CASSQDPADLGDGYTF
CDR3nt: TGTGCCAGCAGCCAAGATCCGGCAGACCTGGGGGATGGCTACACCTTC

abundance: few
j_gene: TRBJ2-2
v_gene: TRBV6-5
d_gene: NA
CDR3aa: CASSPRDPRTGELFF
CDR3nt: TGTGCCAGCAGTCCCCGGGACCCCAGGACCGGGGAGCTGTTTTTT

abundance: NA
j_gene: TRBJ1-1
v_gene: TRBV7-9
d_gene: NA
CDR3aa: CASMRRAEAFF
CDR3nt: TGTGCCAGCATGAGGAGGGCTGAAGCTTTCTTT

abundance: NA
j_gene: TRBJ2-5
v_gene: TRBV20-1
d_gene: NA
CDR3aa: CSARGGSGETQYF
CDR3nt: TGCAGTGCTAGAGGAGGCTCCGGAGAGACCCAGTACTTC

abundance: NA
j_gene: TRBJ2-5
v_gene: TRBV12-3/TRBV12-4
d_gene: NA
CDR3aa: CASSWRWRPGAQYF
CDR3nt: TGTGCCAGCAGTTGGCGGTGGAGGCCGGGGGCCCAGTACTTC

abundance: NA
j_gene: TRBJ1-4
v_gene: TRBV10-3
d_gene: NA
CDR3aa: CAIRPARRKLFF
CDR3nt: TGTGCCATCAGGCCGGCCCGTCGAAAACTGTTTTTT

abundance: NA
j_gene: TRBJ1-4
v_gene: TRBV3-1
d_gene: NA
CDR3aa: CASSQQDRTNEKLFF
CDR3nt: TGTGCCAGCAGCCAACAGGACCGGACTAATGAAAAACTGTTTTTT

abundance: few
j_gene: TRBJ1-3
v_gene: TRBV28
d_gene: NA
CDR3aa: CASSLSAGAGGNTIYF
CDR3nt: TGTGCCAGCAGTTTATCGGCGGGGGCCGGAGGAAACACCATATATTTT

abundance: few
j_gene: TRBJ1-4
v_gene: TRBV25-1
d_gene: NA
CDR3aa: CASSEFRTRGGEKLFF
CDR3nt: TGTGCCAGCAGTGAATTTCGGACGCGAGGGGGTGAAAAACTGTTTTTT

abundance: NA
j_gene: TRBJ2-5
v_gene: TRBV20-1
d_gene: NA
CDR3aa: CSARVSGDVEETQYF
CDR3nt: TGCAGTGCTAGGGTCTCGGGGGATGTCGAAGAGACCCAGTACTTC

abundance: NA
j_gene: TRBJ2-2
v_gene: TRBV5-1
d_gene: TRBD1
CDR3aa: CASSLAVRGRFVELFF
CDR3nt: TGCGCCAGCAGCTTGGCGGTCAGGGGGCGTTTTGTGGAGCTGTTTTTT

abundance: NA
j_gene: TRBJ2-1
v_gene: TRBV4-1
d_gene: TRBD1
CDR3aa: CASSHRGQGADNEQFF
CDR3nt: TGCGCCAGCAGCCACCGCGGACAGGGGGCGGACAATGAGCAGTTCTTC

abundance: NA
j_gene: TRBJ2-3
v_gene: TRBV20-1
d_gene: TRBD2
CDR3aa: CSAPHLITSASTDTQYF
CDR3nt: TGCAGTGCTCCACACTTAATTACTAGCGCTAGCACAGATACGCAGTATTTT

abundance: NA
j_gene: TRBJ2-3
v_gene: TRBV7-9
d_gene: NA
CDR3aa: CASSLATGTRRDTQYF
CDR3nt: TGTGCCAGCAGCTTAGCTACAGGGACGAGAAGAGATACGCAGTATTTT

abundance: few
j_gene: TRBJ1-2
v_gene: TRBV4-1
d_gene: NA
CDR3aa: CASSPSGQGTAYGYTF
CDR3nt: TGCGCCAGCAGCCCCTCAGGTCAGGGGACCGCCTATGGCTACACCTTC

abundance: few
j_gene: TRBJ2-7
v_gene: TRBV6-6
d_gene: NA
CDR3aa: CASSRDAYEQYF
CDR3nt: TGTGCCAGCAGTCGGGATGCGTACGAGCAGTACTTC